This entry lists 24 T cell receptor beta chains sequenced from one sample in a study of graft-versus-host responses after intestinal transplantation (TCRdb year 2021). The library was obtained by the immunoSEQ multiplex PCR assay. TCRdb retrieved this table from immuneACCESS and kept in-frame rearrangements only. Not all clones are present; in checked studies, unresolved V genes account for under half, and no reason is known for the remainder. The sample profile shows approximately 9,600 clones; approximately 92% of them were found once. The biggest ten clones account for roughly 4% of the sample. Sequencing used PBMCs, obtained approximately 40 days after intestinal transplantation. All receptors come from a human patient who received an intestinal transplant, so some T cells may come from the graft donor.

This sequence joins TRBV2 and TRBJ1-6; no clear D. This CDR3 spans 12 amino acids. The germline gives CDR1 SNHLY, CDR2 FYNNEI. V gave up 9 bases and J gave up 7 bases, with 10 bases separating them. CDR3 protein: CARAVENSPLHF. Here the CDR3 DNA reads TGTGCCAGGGCCGTCGAGAATTCACCCCTCCACTTT.

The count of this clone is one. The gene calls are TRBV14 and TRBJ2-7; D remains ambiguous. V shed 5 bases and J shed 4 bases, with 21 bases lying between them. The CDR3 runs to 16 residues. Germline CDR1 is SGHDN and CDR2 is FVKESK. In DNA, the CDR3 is TGTGCCAGCAGCAAACAAACCGGGCCCGCGGTTTACGAGCAGTACTTC. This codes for CASSKQTGPAVYEQYF. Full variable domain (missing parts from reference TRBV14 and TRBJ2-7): EAGVTQFPSHSVIEKGQTVTLRCDPISGHDNLYWYRRVMGKEIKFLLHFVKESKQDESGMPNNRFLAERTGGTYSTLKVQPAELEDSGVYFCASSKQTGPAVYEQYFGPGTRLTVT.

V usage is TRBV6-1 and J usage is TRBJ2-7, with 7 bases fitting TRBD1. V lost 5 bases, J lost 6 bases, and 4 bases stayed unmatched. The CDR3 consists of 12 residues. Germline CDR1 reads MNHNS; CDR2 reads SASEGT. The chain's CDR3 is CASSWTGFEQYF. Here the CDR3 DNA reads TGTGCCAGCAGTTGGACAGGCTTCGAGCAGTACTTC.

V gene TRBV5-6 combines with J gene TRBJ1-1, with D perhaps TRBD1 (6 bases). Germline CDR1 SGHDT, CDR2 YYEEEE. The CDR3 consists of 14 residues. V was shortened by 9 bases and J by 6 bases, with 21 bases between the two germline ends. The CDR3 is CATAGMTGGAEAFF. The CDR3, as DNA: TGTGCCACCGCGGGGATGACAGGTGGCGCTGAAGCTTTCTTT.

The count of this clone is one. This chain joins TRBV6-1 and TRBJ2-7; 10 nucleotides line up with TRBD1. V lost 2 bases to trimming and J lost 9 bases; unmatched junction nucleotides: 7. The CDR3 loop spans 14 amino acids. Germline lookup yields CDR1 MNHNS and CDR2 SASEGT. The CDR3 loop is CASSELGTGAGQYF. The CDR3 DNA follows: TGTGCCAGCAGTGAATTGGGGACAGGGGCAGGGCAGTACTTC.

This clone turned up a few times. CDR3: CASSSGLYGYTF. The CDR3 DNA follows: TGTGCCAGCAGCTCCGGCCTATATGGCTACACCTTC. The genes are TRBV11-2 and TRBJ1-2, with no clear D. V shed 4 bases and J shed 5 bases, with 8 bases lying between them. The V gene's germline CDR1 is SGHAT and CDR2 FQNNGV. CDR3 length: 12 amino acids.

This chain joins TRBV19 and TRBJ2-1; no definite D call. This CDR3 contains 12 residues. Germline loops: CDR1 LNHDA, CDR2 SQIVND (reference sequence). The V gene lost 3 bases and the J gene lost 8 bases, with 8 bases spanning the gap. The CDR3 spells CASSISADEQFF. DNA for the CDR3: TGTGCCAGTAGTATTTCTGCGGATGAGCAGTTCTTC.

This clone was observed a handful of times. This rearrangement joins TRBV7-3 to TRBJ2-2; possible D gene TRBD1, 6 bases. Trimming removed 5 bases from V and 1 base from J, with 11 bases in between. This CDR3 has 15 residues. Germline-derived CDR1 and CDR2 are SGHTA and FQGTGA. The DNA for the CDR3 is TGTGCCAGCAGCCAGGGGTCGGTGAACACCGGGGAGCTGTTTTTT. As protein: CASSQGSVNTGELFF.

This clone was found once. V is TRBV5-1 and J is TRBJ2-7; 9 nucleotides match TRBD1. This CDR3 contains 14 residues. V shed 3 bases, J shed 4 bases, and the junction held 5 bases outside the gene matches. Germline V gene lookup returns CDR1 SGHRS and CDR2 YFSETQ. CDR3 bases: TGCGCCAGCAGCTACACAGGGGGCGGGTACGAGCAGTACTTC. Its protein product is CASSYTGGGYEQYF.

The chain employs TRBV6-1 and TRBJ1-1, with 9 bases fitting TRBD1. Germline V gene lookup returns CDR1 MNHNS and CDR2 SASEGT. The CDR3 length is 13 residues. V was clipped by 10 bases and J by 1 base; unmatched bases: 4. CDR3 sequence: CAISQGANTEAFF. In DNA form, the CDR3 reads TGTGCCATCTCACAGGGGGCGAACACTGAAGCTTTCTTT.

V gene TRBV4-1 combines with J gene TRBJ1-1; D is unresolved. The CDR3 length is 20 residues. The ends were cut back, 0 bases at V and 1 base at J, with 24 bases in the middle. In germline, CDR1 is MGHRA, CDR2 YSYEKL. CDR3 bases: TGCGCCAGCAGCCAAGATTTTCCCCCTCTGGGGAGGGTTTCGAACACTGAAGCTTTCTTT. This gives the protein CASSQDFPPLGRVSNTEAFF.

The CDR3 DNA sequence: TGTGCCAGCAGACAAGGAACAGGGCCCTACGAGCAGTACTTC. This codes for CASRQGTGPYEQYF. The V call is TRBV7-2, the J call TRBJ2-7; a possible D gene is TRBD1 (6 bases). V was trimmed by 6 bases and J by 2 bases, leaving 14 bases between them. CDR1 and CDR2 from the germline V gene are SGHTA and FQGNSA. CDR3 length equals 14 residues.

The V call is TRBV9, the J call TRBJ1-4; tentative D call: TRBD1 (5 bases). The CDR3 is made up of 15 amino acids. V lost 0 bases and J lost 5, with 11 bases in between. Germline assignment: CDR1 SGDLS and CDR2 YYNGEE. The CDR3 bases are TGTGCCAGCAGCGTAGCTATGGGGGAGAATGAAAAACTGTTTTTT. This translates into CASSVAMGENEKLFF.

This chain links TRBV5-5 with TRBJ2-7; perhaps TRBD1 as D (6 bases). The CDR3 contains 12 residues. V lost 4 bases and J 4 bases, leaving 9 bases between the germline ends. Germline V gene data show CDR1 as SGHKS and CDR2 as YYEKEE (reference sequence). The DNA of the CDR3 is TGTGCCAGCAGCCCGACAGGATACGAGCAGTACTTC. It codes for CASSPTGYEQYF.

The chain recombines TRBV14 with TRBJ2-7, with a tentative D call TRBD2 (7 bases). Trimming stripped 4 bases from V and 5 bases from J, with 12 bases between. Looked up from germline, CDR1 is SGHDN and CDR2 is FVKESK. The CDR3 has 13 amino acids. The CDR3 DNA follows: TGTGCCAGCAGCCGAGGGGGGGCCAACGAGCAGTACTTC. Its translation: CASSRGGANEQYF.

The CDR3 coding sequence is TGTGCCAGCAGTGAGTGGGGAACTGAAGCTTTCTTT. Its translation: CASSEWGTEAFF. The chain has TRBV6-1 and TRBJ1-1; D is unresolved. This CDR3 has 12 amino acids. Germline loops: CDR1 MNHNS, CDR2 SASEGT. V was shortened by 3 bases and J by 5 bases, with 7 bases between the two germline ends.

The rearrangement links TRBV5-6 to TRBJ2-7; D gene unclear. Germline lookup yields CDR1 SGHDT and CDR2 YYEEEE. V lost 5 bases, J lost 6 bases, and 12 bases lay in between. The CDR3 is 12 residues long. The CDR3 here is CASSSQWREQYF. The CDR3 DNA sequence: TGTGCCAGCAGTTCTCAGTGGCGCGAGCAGTACTTC. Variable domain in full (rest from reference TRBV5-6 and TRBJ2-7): DAGVTQSPTHLIKTRGQQVTLRCSPKSGHDTVSWYQQALGQGPQFIFQYYEEEERQRGNFPDRFSGHQFPNYSSELNVNALLLGDSALYLCASSSQWREQYFGPGTRLTVT.

The CDR3 DNA is TGTGCCACCAGCCCCAGGGACTTTTGGGGCAATCAGCCCCAGCATTTT. Its protein is CATSPRDFWGNQPQHF. The chain joins TRBV15 to TRBJ1-5, with D possibly matching TRBD1 (5 bases). The V and J ends lost 5 bases and 2 bases respectively, with 16 bases between them. Per germline, CDR1 LNHNV and CDR2 YYDKDF (reference sequence). The CDR3 runs to 16 residues.

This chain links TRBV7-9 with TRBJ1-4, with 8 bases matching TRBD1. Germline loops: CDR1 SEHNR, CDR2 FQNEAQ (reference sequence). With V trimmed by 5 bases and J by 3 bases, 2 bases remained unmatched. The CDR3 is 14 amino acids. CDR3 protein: CASSLGQANEKLFF. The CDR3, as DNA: TGTGCCAGCAGCCTGGGACAGGCTAATGAAAAACTGTTTTTT.

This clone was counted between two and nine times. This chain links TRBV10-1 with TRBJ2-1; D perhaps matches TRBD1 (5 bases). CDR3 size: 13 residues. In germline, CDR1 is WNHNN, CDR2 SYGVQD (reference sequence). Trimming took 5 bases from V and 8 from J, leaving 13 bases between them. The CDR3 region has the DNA TGCGCCAGCAGTACGATAGGGGTTGATGAGCAGTTCTTC. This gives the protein CASSTIGVDEQFF.

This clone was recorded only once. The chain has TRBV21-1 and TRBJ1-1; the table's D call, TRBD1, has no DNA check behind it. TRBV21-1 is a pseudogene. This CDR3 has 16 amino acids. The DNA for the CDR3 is TGTGCCAGCAGCAAAGCGGGAGACAGGGAGAACACTGAAGCTTTCTTT. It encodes CASSKAGDRENTEAFF.

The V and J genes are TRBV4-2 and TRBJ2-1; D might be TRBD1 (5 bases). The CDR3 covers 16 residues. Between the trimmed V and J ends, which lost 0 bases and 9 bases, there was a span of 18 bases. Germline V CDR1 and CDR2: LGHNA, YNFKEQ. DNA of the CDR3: TGTGCCAGCAGCCAAGAAGGGCAGGGTATCCGTGGTGAGCAGTTCTTC. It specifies CASSQEGQGIRGEQFF.

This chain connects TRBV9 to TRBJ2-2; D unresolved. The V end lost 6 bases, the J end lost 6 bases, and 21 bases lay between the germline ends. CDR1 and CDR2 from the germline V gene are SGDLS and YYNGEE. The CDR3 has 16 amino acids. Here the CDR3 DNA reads TGTGCCAGCACCAGATCCCCCACTCCCGGACCCGGGGAGCTGTTTTTT. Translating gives CASTRSPTPGPGELFF.

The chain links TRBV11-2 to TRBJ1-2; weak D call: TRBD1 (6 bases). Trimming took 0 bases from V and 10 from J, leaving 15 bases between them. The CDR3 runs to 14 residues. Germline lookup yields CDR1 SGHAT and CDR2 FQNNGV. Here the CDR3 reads CASSLDPTGRHYTF. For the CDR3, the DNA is TGTGCCAGCAGCTTAGATCCCACAGGGCGACACTACACCTTC.